A single sample is the source of the 5 T cell receptor beta chains below, sequenced in a study of Ad26.COV2.S vaccination and SARS-CoV-2 variants (dated by TCRdb to about 2021). This specimen's time point label, interpreted: individuals recovered from natural SARS-CoV-2 infection. Libraries came from the immunoSEQ multiplex PCR assay. TCRdb took this table from immuneACCESS and kept in-frame rearrangements with V and J called. Such tables lack part of the clones; where checked against another copy, unresolved V genes explain under half of the gap, and the rest is unexplained. The table for this sample lists 150,000 to 200,000 clones; 87% of them were counted only once. The ten largest clonotypes hold more than 4.5% of the sample. The sample here was peripheral blood, taken after recovery from COVID-19. The receptors shown here come from a human donor who had recovered from COVID-19.

The J gene is TRBJ2-1, the V gene TRBV7-2, with TRBD2 matching 14 bases. This CDR3 comprises 16 residues. The V and J ends lost 3 bases and 7 bases, in that order; junction bases with no gene match: 5. CDR1 and CDR2 from the germline V gene are SGHTA and FQGNSA. CDR3 bases: TGTGCCAGCAGCTTGGGACTAGCGGGGGTGAGGAATGAGCAGTTCTTC. It is translated as CASSLGLAGVRNEQFF.

J is TRBJ2-5 and V is TRBV7-2; D gene ambiguous. V lost 3 bases, J lost 3 bases, and 8 bases lay in between. There are 13 residues in the CDR3. The germline CDR1 and CDR2 sequences are SGHTA and FQGNSA. In DNA form, the CDR3 reads TGTGCCAGCAGCTTTTGGGAAAAAGAGACCCAGTACTTC. It codes for CASSFWEKETQYF.

The chain has TRBV5-5 and TRBJ1-1; TRBD1 matches at 10 bases. Trimming at V came to 3 bases and at J to 7 bases, leaving 6 bases not matched to a gene. This CDR3 is 14 amino acids long. Germline CDR1 SGHKS, CDR2 YYEKEE (reference sequence). CDR3 DNA: TGTGCCAGCAGCTGGGGACAGGGGCGCGATGAAGCTTTCTTT. Amino acids: CASSWGQGRDEAFF.

This chain connects TRBV7-9 to TRBJ1-5; D remains unclear. Germline V gene lookup returns CDR1 SEHNR and CDR2 FQNEAQ (reference sequence). CDR3 length: 15 amino acids. V lost 2 bases and J 0 bases, leaving 8 bases between the germline ends. CDR3 bases: TGTGCCAGCAGCTTAAACACTAATAGCAATCAGCCCCAGCATTTT. It is translated as CASSLNTNSNQPQHF.

V and J are TRBV7-8 and TRBJ2-7, with a tentative D call TRBD1 (5 bases). Trimming shortened V by 5 bases and J by 7 bases, and 18 bases separated the two germline ends. Germline V gene sequence: CDR1 SGHVS, CDR2 FQNEAQ. This CDR3 region has 14 residues. CDR3 DNA sequence: TGTGCCAGCAGCCCTACCAGGGCTCTGGGGGAGCAGTACTTC. Amino acids: CASSPTRALGEQYF.